This TCR beta chain comes out of a study of persistence of HIV-infected CD4 T cells. Lysates of CMV-infected fibroblasts at 9.5 to 10 ug/mL stimulated these cells. Sorted nonresponding memory CD4+ T cells were CD40L-negative, CD69-negative, CD45RO-high. Donors had undetectable plasma HIV-1 RNA, under 50 copies/mL, for 4+ years. As for this clone: Its specificity is not known.

The libraries were made with immunoSEQ version 4 in survey mode. TCRdb's table, derived via immunoSEQ multiplex PCR, lists solely in-frame clones and lacks some. The sample shows some 41,000 clones, 65% to 85% of them seen only once. Germline CDR1 reads MDHEN; CDR2 reads SYDVKM. Trimming removed 7 bases from V and 1 base from J, with 7 bases in between. The CDR3 consists of 13 residues. This TCR was sampled from an adult man with HIV who was CMV-seropositive. This specimen was CD4+ T cells sorted from PBMCs after 18-hour stimulation, taken from a patient who received antiretroviral therapy. The J gene is TRBJ2-2, the V gene TRBV28; maybe TRBD1 (5 bases). The DNA for the CDR3 is TGTGCCAGCATCAGGGTGAACACCGGGGAGCTGTTTTTT. It is translated as CASIRVNTGELFF.